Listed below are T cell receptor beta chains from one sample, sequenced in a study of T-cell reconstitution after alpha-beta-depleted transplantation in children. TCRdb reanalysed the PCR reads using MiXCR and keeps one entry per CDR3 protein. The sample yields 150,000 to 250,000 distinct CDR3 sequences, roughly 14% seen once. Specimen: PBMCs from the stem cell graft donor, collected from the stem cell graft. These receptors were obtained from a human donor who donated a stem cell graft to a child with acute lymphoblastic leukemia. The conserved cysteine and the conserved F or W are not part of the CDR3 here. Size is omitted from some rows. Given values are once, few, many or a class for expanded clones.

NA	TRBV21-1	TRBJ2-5	ASSNSTGRARETQY
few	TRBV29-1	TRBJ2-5	SVDSQGGGETQY
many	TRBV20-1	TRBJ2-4	SATGGLAASIQY
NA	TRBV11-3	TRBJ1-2	ASSLSGTGGYGYT
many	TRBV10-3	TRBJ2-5	AIKGPDQETQY
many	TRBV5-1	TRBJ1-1	ASSSTGNTEAF
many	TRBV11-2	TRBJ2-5	ASSPPWVRRRETQY
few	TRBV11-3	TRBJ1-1	ASSLDGMNTEAF
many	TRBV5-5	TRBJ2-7	ASSLAWTSSYEQY
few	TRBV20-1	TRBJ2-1	SGVLTSGRGEQF
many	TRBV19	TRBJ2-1	ASMRSLSSYNEQF
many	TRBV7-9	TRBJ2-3	ASRYQINTDTQY
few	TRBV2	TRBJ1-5	ASSRTNQPLH
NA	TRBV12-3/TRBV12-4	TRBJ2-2	ASRPRGGLGGRNTGELF
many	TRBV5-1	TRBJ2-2	ASSLWSPTGELF
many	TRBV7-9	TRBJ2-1	ASSYPGLVYNEQF
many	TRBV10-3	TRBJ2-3	ATRDTTDTQY
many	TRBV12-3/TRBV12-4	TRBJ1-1	ASSLGDRAF